This entry lists 20 T cell receptor beta chains sequenced from one sample in a study of blood T cell repertoires in COVID-19. Produced via immunoSEQ multiplex PCR; TCRdb's table is partial and in-frame only. The sample has around 180,000 clones; around 74% are singletons. The sample was peripheral blood. All receptors derive from a woman older than 75 with acute or convalescent COVID-19.

This chain uses TRBV7-9 with TRBJ1-5; 9 bases are a match to TRBD1. Germline lookup yields CDR1 SEHNR and CDR2 FQNEAQ (reference sequence). The CDR3 runs 16 residues. Losses at the gene ends were 4 bases for V and 7 bases for J; bases not matched to a gene: 11. DNA of the CDR3: TGTGCCAGCAGCTCGCTGGGAGGGACAGGGAACCAGCCCCAGCATTTT. This gives the protein CASSSLGGTGNQPQHF.

The rearrangement uses TRBV29-1 and TRBJ1-2, with 7 bases identical to TRBD1. Unmatched junction bases numbered 9, after V lost 4 bases and J lost 4 bases. The CDR3 loop spans 14 amino acids. Germline CDR1 reads SQVTM; CDR2 reads ANQGSEA. CDR3 residues: CSVVTGVTSYGYTF. CDR3 DNA: TGCAGCGTTGTTACAGGGGTCACCTCCTATGGCTACACCTTC.

This chain connects TRBV2 to TRBJ1-2; the D is unclear. Germline values: CDR1 SNHLY, CDR2 FYNNEI. V lost 4 bases and J 8 bases, leaving 14 bases between the germline ends. CDR3 length: 13 amino acids. CDR3 residues: CASSASVGGGYTF. CDR3 nucleotide sequence: TGTGCCAGCAGTGCTTCGGTGGGCGGGGGCTACACCTTC.

The chain employs TRBV5-3 and TRBJ1-1; no firm D call. TRBV5-3 is an open reading frame whose function is uncertain. CDR3 length equals 17 residues. Trimming cost V 4 bases and J 3 bases, with 22 bases left between them. CDR3 coding DNA: TGTGCCAGAAGCCCGGGAGGACCGGAACTATGCGACACTGAAGCTTTCTTT. Encoded protein: CARSPGGPELCDTEAFF.

The rearrangement joins TRBV15 to TRBJ2-5, with 9 nucleotides matching TRBD1. This CDR3 is 15 amino acids long. J lost 5 bases, V lost 0 bases, and 4 bases had no gene match. Germline V CDR1 and CDR2: LNHNV, YYDKDF (reference sequence). The DNA of the CDR3 is TGTGCCACCAGCAGAGATAGAGGACAGGGGGAGACCCAGTACTTC. Translation: CATSRDRGQGETQYF.

The chain links TRBV28 to TRBJ2-7; 11 bases fit TRBD2. The CDR3 is 15 residues long. Trimming took 4 bases from V and 6 from J; bases not matched to a gene: 8. In germline, CDR1 is MDHEN, CDR2 SYDVKM. As DNA, the CDR3 is TGTGCCAGCAGTTCGTTTAGCGGGAGGGTGGGCGAGCAGTACTTC. This encodes CASSSFSGRVGEQYF.

This clone has a handful of counts. The V gene is TRBV6-6, the J gene TRBJ1-5; 11 positions match TRBD1. CDR3 length equals 18 residues. With 5 bases clipped from V and 4 bases from J, the junction kept 13 bases outside the gene matches. The V gene's germline CDR1 is MNHNY and CDR2 SVGAGI (reference sequence). CDR3 sequence reads: CASSPPGTGGSGNQPQHF. The CDR3, as DNA: TGTGCCAGCAGTCCCCCCGGGACAGGGGGAAGCGGGAATCAGCCCCAGCATTTT.

The chain recombines TRBV23-1 with TRBJ2-1, with a possible D match to TRBD1 (6 bases). TRBV23-1 is labeled an ORF, and its function is uncertain. The V end lost 2 bases, the J end lost 4 bases, and 21 bases lay between the germline ends. This CDR3 region has 18 residues. The DNA for the CDR3 is TGCGCCAGCAGTCAAAATAAGGGGGTTCCGCCCCTTTACAATGAGCAGTTCTTC. Protein sequence: CASSQNKGVPPLYNEQFF.

This sequence joins TRBV21-1 and TRBJ1-5; the D call TRBD1 from the table was never checked on the DNA. TRBV21-1 is tagged as a pseudogene. The CDR3 totals 15 residues. CDR3 amino acids: CASSDGQGAFQPQHF. The CDR3 DNA reads as TGTGCCAGCAGTGATGGACAGGGGGCCTTTCAGCCCCAGCATTTT.

The J gene is TRBJ2-3, the V gene TRBV18; maybe TRBD2 (6 bases). The CDR3 has 12 residues. Germline CDR1 KGHSH, CDR2 LQKENI. The V and J ends lost 3 bases and 11 bases respectively, with 12 bases between them. This CDR3 is CASSPDYEKQYF. The CDR3 region has the DNA TGTGCCAGCTCACCGGACTACGAAAAGCAGTATTTT.

This chain connects TRBV29-1 to TRBJ2-7; 9 bases map to TRBD1. The trim removed 3 bases at V and 1 base at J, leaving 10 bases unmatched. CDR3 length: 16 amino acids. Looked up from germline, CDR1 is SQVTM and CDR2 is ANQGSEA. CDR3 bases: TGCAGCGTTGACGGGGGGACAGGGTCTTTATCCTACGAGCAGTACTTC. Its translation: CSVDGGTGSLSYEQYF.

This clone appeared once. The V gene is TRBV7-2, the J gene TRBJ1-6; D gene uncertain. The V gene lost 2 bases and the J gene lost 9 bases, with 14 bases spanning the gap. This CDR3 comprises 15 residues. In germline, CDR1 is SGHTA, CDR2 FQGNSA. The CDR3, as DNA: TGTGCCAGCAGCTTATTGGGATTGAGGGTTTCACCCCTCCACTTT. Residues: CASSLLGLRVSPLHF.

This clone was recorded only once. The rearrangement uses TRBV19 and TRBJ2-7; no reliable D call. The CDR3 spans 15 residues. Germline V gene lookup returns CDR1 LNHDA and CDR2 SQIVND (reference sequence). Between the trimmed V and J ends, which lost 3 bases and 0 bases, there was a span of 12 bases. Here the CDR3 DNA reads TGTGCCAGTAGTATGGCAGGCCTTCTCTCCTACGAGCAGTACTTC. Encoded protein: CASSMAGLLSYEQYF.

This clone was counted only a few times. The chain carries TRBV28 and TRBJ2-2, with 9 bases identical to TRBD2. Germline assignment: CDR1 MDHEN and CDR2 SYDVKM. This CDR3 is 14 amino acids long. The V gene end was trimmed by 5 bases and the J gene end by 8 bases; junction bases not matched to a gene: 6. The DNA of the CDR3 is TGTGCCAGCAGTCTCGCTAGCGGGAAGGGGGAGCTGTTTTTT. Residues: CASSLASGKGELFF.

The chain links TRBV28 to TRBJ1-1, with D hard to call. Germline V gives CDR1 MDHEN, CDR2 SYDVKM. This CDR3 has 13 residues. The germline V and J ends were trimmed by 7 bases and 4 bases, with 13 bases remaining between them. The CDR3 DNA follows: TGTGCCAGCATCAGCGGCGGGTCCACTGAAGCTTTCTTT. Translating it yields CASISGGSTEAFF.

The chain couples TRBV30 to TRBJ1-4, with 7 bases matching TRBD1. Germline V CDR1 and CDR2: GTSNPN, SVGIG (reference sequence). Trimming removed 0 bases from V and 0 bases from J; junction bases left unmatched: 22. The CDR3 is made up of 22 amino acids. The CDR3 DNA is TGTGCCTGGAGTGTATTAAGAACGACAGGGTCGGGGTCTAGAGCAACTAATGAAAAACTGTTTTTT. It translates to CAWSVLRTTGSGSRATNEKLFF. Together with reference TRBV30 and TRBJ1-4, the CDR3 gives the full variable domain: SQTIHQWPATLVQPVGSPLSLECTVEGTSNPNLYWYRQAAGRGLQLLFYSVGIGQISSEVPQNLSASRPQDRQFILSSKKLLLSDSGFYLCAWSVLRTTGSGSRATNEKLFFGSGTQLSVL.

The rearrangement uses TRBV5-6 and TRBJ2-1; D is possibly TRBD1 (5 bases). The germline V gene encodes CDR1 SGHDT and CDR2 YYEEEE. V lost 7 bases and J 9 bases, leaving 11 bases between the germline ends. The CDR3 totals 11 residues. The CDR3 here is CASLYRGEQFF. CDR3 in DNA: TGTGCCAGCCTCTATAGGGGTGAGCAGTTCTTC.

The chain joins TRBV6-5 to TRBJ2-1; 12 bases are shared with TRBD2. Germline V lookup: CDR1 MNHEY, CDR2 SVGAGI. The CDR3 totals 15 residues. J lost 4 bases, V lost 6 bases, and 4 bases had no gene match. The CDR3 sequence is CASSRTSGTYNEQFF. For the CDR3, the DNA is TGTGCCAGCAGCAGGACTAGCGGGACATACAATGAGCAGTTCTTC.

In its sample, this clone was seen a few times. This rearrangement joins TRBV18 to TRBJ2-1; TRBD2 might be the D (5 bases). The CDR3 extends over 12 amino acids. The V end was cut by 3 bases, the J end by 7 bases, with 7 bases between. CDR1 and CDR2 (germline): KGHSH, LQKENI. As DNA, the CDR3 is TGTGCCAGCTCACCTGCGGGTAATGAGCAGTTCTTC. Translated: CASSPAGNEQFF.

A word on this clone: Other DNA sequences of this sample code for an identical CDR3. The V call is TRBV6-1, the J call TRBJ1-2; TRBD1 agrees at 8 bases. The CDR3 contains 15 residues. J gave up 6 bases and V 0 bases, and 6 bases lay outside the gene matches. Germline V gene data show CDR1 as MNHNS and CDR2 as SASEGT. CDR3 DNA sequence: TGTGCCAGCAGTGAAGCGCAGGGGGCCGGGGATGGCTACACCTTC. Its protein product is CASSEAQGAGDGYTF.